This TCR beta chain was sequenced in a study of early T cells in non-severe SARS-CoV-2 infection. Study details: With bulk RNA from unsorted whole blood as input, sequencing yielded unpaired chains.

Findings and caveats of the study: There was a bias toward anti-spike CD8 responses in VDJdb matching, which missed private and CD4 specificities.

Unique molecular identifiers were attached to individual cDNA molecules. TCRdb ran MiXCR on the 5' RACE reads and lists one entry per CDR3 protein. The data hold approximately 75,000 distinct CDR3 sequences, with roughly 4.6% observed a single time. Germline V CDR1 and CDR2: SGHRS, YFSETQ. The CDR3 is 16 residues long. Losses at the gene ends were 3 bases for V and 0 bases for J; bases not matched to a gene: 8. This clonotype came up a few times. The antigen is unknown. The sample was whole blood, taken at baseline. This chain connects TRBV5-1 to TRBJ1-1, with TRBD1 identical over 7 bases. The TCR was taken from an adult who was a healthcare worker with PCR-confirmed SARS-CoV-2 infection or an uninfected control (not recorded which). The donor label of this sample is uncertain. This CDR3 is CASSSRPGQLNTEAFF. DNA for the CDR3: TGCGCCAGCAGCTCCCGACCGGGACAGCTGAACACTGAAGCTTTCTTT.